These 14 T cell receptor beta chains share one sample of origin, sequenced in a study of blood T cell repertoires in COVID-19. Sequencing used immunoSEQ multiplex PCR; TCRdb keeps in-frame clones, though not all of them. This sample has roughly 40,000 clones, with about four fifths found just once. Sequencing was performed on peripheral blood. These receptors originate from a human donor with acute or convalescent COVID-19. The donor label of this sample is uncertain.

The J gene is TRBJ1-6, the V gene TRBV30, with TRBD1 matching 8 bases. The CDR3 consists of 16 residues. Germline CDR1 and CDR2: GTSNPN and SVGIG (reference sequence). J gave up 7 bases and V 2 bases, and 10 bases lay outside the gene matches. The CDR3 nucleotides are TGTGCCTGGAGTAATCCCGGGACAGGTCCAAATTCACCCCTCCACTTT. Translation gives CAWSNPGTGPNSPLHF.

The genes are TRBV10-2 and TRBJ2-1; 7 positions agree with TRBD2. V shed 3 bases, J shed 7 bases, and the junction held 6 bases outside the gene matches. Germline V gene data show CDR1 as WSHSY and CDR2 as SAAADI. The CDR3 has 14 residues. The CDR3 sequence is CASSEPSGGNEQFF. DNA for the CDR3: TGCGCCAGCAGTGAACCTAGCGGAGGGAATGAGCAGTTCTTC.

V and J are TRBV7-2 and TRBJ2-1, with 10 bases lining up with TRBD1. J was trimmed by 6 bases and V by 6 bases; bases with no gene match: 14. The CDR3 runs to 17 residues. Germline CDR1 SGHTA, CDR2 FQGNSA. The CDR3 DNA reads as TGTGCCAGCAGTCGACAAACCGGGACAGGGGTTTCCAATGAGCAGTTCTTC. Its protein is CASSRQTGTGVSNEQFF.

V gene TRBV18 combines with J gene TRBJ2-2; D perhaps matches TRBD1 (5 bases). V was shortened by 3 bases and J by 0 bases, with 8 bases between the two germline ends. From germline, CDR1 is KGHSH and CDR2 LQKENI. The CDR3 totals 15 residues. CDR3 region: CASSPTDANTGELFF. In nucleotides, the CDR3 is TGTGCCAGCTCACCGACAGACGCGAACACCGGGGAGCTGTTTTTT. Filled out from reference TRBV18 and TRBJ2-2, the complete variable domain reads NAGVMQNPRHLVRRRGQEARLRCSPMKGHSHVYWYRQLPEEGLKFMVYLQKENIIDESGMPKERFSAEFPKEGPSILRIQQVVRGDSAAYFCASSPTDANTGELFFGEGSRLTVL.

The chain recombines TRBV5-4 with TRBJ1-2, with TRBD1 identical over 8 bases. Germline V gene data show CDR1 as SGHNT and CDR2 as YYREEE (reference sequence). There are 14 residues in the CDR3. V was clipped by 4 bases and J by 3 bases; unmatched bases: 5. The CDR3 here is CASSPGQDYYGYTF. The CDR3 DNA is TGTGCCAGCAGCCCGGGACAGGATTACTATGGCTACACCTTC. Full variable domain (missing parts from reference TRBV5-4 and TRBJ1-2): ETGVTQSPTHLIKTRGQQVTLRCSSQSGHNTVSWYQQALGQGPQFIFQYYREEENGRGNFPPRFSGLQFPNYSSELNVNALELDDSALYLCASSPGQDYYGYTFGSGTRLTVV.

The genes are TRBV24-1 and TRBJ2-7; TRBD2 agrees at 12 bases. The V gene's germline CDR1 is KGHDR and CDR2 SFDVKD. This CDR3 comprises 19 residues. Trimming cost V 3 bases and J 7 bases; bases outside gene matches: 18. The DNA of the CDR3 is TGTGCCACCAGTGATGTTATGACCGGGACTAGCGGGCGGGTTCGGGAGCAGTACTTC. Translated: CATSDVMTGTSGRVREQYF.

The V gene is TRBV9, the J gene TRBJ2-1; TRBD1 might be the D (5 bases). Trimming pared 4 bases from V and 2 bases from J, leaving 13 bases between. Germline lookup yields CDR1 SGDLS and CDR2 YYNGEE. The CDR3 is 15 residues long. The CDR3 nucleotides are TGTGCCAGCAGCCCTAGACAGCCAGCCTACAATGAGCAGTTCTTC. It translates to CASSPRQPAYNEQFF.

The chain links TRBV28 to TRBJ2-2; TRBD2 agrees at 7 bases. Germline CDR1 and CDR2: MDHEN and SYDVKM. The CDR3 totals 15 residues. The V gene end was trimmed by 8 bases and the J gene end by 0 bases; junction bases not matched to a gene: 6. The CDR3 region has the DNA TGTGCCAGCCGGTCCAGCGGGGCGAACACCGGGGAGCTGTTTTTT. Translation: CASRSSGANTGELFF.

V and J are TRBV27 and TRBJ2-2; no firm D call. Germline CDR1 MNHEY, CDR2 SMNVEV (reference sequence). The V gene lost 3 bases and the J gene lost 0 bases, with 8 bases spanning the gap. The CDR3 length is 15 residues. CDR3 in DNA: TGTGCCAGCAGTTTTGAACAGACGAACACCGGGGAGCTGTTTTTT. Encoded protein: CASSFEQTNTGELFF.

J is TRBJ2-7 and V is TRBV10-3; possibly TRBD1 for D (6 bases). The CDR3 covers 13 residues. Trimming took 7 bases from V and 2 from J, leaving 12 bases between them. CDR1 is ENHRY, CDR2 SYGVKD, per germline. This chain's CDR3 is CAIMAGATYEQYF. The CDR3 nucleotides read TGTGCCATCATGGCAGGGGCGACCTACGAGCAGTACTTC.

The chain recombines TRBV6-5 with TRBJ1-2; D may be TRBD1 (6 bases). Trimming shortened V by 2 bases and J by 2 bases, and 12 bases separated the two germline ends. The CDR3 totals 15 residues. The V gene's germline CDR1 is MNHEY and CDR2 SVGAGI. The CDR3, as DNA: TGTGCCAGCAGTTACATCGGACAGAAAAACTATGGCTACACCTTC. Its protein is CASSYIGQKNYGYTF.

The chain employs TRBV11-2 and TRBJ2-3, with 7 bases that match TRBD1. V shed 5 bases, J shed 6 bases, and the junction held 11 bases outside the gene matches. The germline V gene has CDR1 SGHAT and CDR2 FQNNGV. The CDR3 consists of 15 residues. This chain's CDR3 is CASSPRTGPGDTQYF. For the CDR3, the DNA is TGTGCCAGCAGCCCCAGGACAGGTCCCGGGGATACGCAGTATTTT.

The chain links TRBV18 to TRBJ1-6; D is possibly TRBD1 (5 bases). Germline V gene data show CDR1 as KGHSH and CDR2 as LQKENI. The CDR3 sequence is 13 residues long. V was shortened by 4 bases and J by 7 bases, with 8 bases between the two germline ends. For the CDR3, the DNA is TGTGCCAGCTCACTTTACAGGAATTCACCCCTCCACTTT. Amino acids: CASSLYRNSPLHF.

This chain uses TRBV7-6 with TRBJ2-3; D may be TRBD1 (6 bases). This CDR3 is 14 amino acids long. The V and J ends lost 4 bases and 4 bases respectively, with 12 bases between them. Germline CDR1 SGHVS, CDR2 FNYEAQ. CDR3 loop: CASSSGVWADTQYF. CDR3 sequence (DNA): TGTGCCAGCAGCTCAGGGGTATGGGCAGATACGCAGTATTTT.